This T cell receptor beta chain was identified in a study of memory B cells and T cells in multiple sclerosis. Data came from immunoSEQ multiplex PCR; TCRdb stores just in-frame clones and leaves some out. The data hold 46,000 or so clones, with approximately 80% observed a single time. After stimulus-free culture, autoproliferating CFSE-dim and non-proliferating CFSE-high T cells were sequenced separately. Cultures began with roughly 5x10^7 CFSE-labeled PBMCs, unstimulated for 7 to 8 days, with replicate wells pooled. Without exogenous stimuli, around 0.49 uM CFSE-labeled PBMCs were cultured serum-free. The J segment lost 3 bases and the V segment lost 3 bases, leaving 4 bases of the junction unmatched. This CDR3 contains 15 residues. Germline loops: CDR1 MGHRA, CDR2 YSYEKL. To note about this clone: What it binds is not known.

The sequence derives from a human donor with multiple sclerosis. The rearrangement uses TRBV4-1 and TRBJ2-2; 7 bases line up with TRBD1. Sequencing was carried out using PBMCs from blood kept in culture. CDR3 nucleotides: TGCGCCAGCAGCCAGAAGCAGGGGGACACCGGGGAGCTGTTTTTT. The encoded protein is CASSQKQGDTGELFF.